This is a list of T cell receptor beta chains from one sample in a study of T cell responses to AZD1222 COVID-19 vaccine. This table comes from immunoSEQ multiplex PCR, and its TCRdb copy is limited to in-frame clones, with some not included. The table includes 84,000 or so clones, over 75% detected once. This specimen was peripheral blood, taken on day 0 of AZD1222 vaccination. The receptors stem from an adult in good health. Both conserved end residues are trimmed from each CDR3. The order of the fields is V gene, J gene, D gene, CDR3 protein. A D gene is named only where the DNA matches it firmly.

TRBV6-5	TRBJ1-5	TRBD1	ASSQGQGLWQPQH
TRBV19	TRBJ2-1	TRBD2	ASRGELAAYNEQF
TRBV19	TRBJ2-6	TRBD2	ASSMASGTGANVLT
TRBV28	TRBJ1-3	-	ASRHPSVWDFSGNTIY
TRBV11-2	TRBJ2-7	TRBD2	ASSYTSVSYEQY
TRBV18	TRBJ2-1	TRBD1	ASSPETGVNEQF
TRBV7-9	TRBJ1-1	-	ASNSGYIDSTTVNTEAF
TRBV2	TRBJ2-3	TRBD2	ASSGGTSTQY
TRBV5-1	TRBJ1-5	-	ASSPEGFSNQPQH
TRBV6-5	TRBJ1-1	-	ASSSTIGTEAF
TRBV11-1	TRBJ2-5	TRBD2	ASSLPIAGGETQY
TRBV20-1	TRBJ2-3	TRBD1	SASAGGVHKDTQY
TRBV10-1	TRBJ2-7	TRBD2	ASSERLAGPQY
TRBV6-4	TRBJ1-1	-	ASSEKGNTEAF
TRBV28	TRBJ1-2	-	ASSVPSGGQYGYT
TRBV13	TRBJ2-2	-	ASSWTRRNTGELF
TRBV5-1	TRBJ2-2	-	ASSLAGTDTGELF
TRBV19	TRBJ2-1	TRBD1	ASSPLRQGVGNEQF
TRBV24-1	TRBJ2-3	-	ATSDLEFTDTQY
TRBV28	TRBJ2-2	TRBD1	ASRYDRGTGELF
TRBV7-2	TRBJ1-5	-	ASSLRPPKQPQH
TRBV6-2/TRBV6-3	TRBJ2-5	TRBD1	ASSYPWARGPETQY
TRBV6-5	TRBJ2-5	TRBD1	ASRGYRGKEETQY
TRBV21-1	TRBJ1-5	-	ASSNLRPGLLAGPQH
TRBV7-9	TRBJ1-4	-	ASSLGTEWREKLF
TRBV19	TRBJ2-1	-	ASHNNGGREYYNEQF
TRBV27	TRBJ1-1	-	ASGAHTEAF
TRBV28	TRBJ1-4	TRBD1	ASSFPAGGGEKLF
TRBV28	TRBJ1-2	-	ASTLRTGFQGYT
TRBV18	TRBJ2-5	-	ASSPPASLGETQY
TRBV5-6	TRBJ1-1	-	ASSLMGFAEVNTEAF
TRBV7-2	TRBJ2-2	-	ASSFLQEGGELF
TRBV7-2	TRBJ2-2	-	ASSLGQHTGELF
TRBV7-8	TRBJ2-5	TRBD1	ASSSWTGGRKETQY
TRBV28	TRBJ2-5	-	ASSPLGFGETQY
TRBV11-1	TRBJ2-1	TRBD2	ASSLAPSGTSHEQF
TRBV3-1/TRBV3-2	TRBJ1-5	-	ASSQDGGAPVGNQPQH
TRBV16	TRBJ1-1	-	ASSQSGQNTEAF
TRBV5-1	TRBJ2-4	-	ASSFTLAGAAKNIQY
TRBV4-3	TRBJ2-3	-	ASSQEYNRDLGPDTQY
TRBV7-2	TRBJ1-4	-	ASSLSQVNEKLF
TRBV9	TRBJ1-3	-	ASSTSGEISGNTIY
TRBV28	TRBJ2-1	TRBD2	ASSSSGRAPNEQF
TRBV29-1	TRBJ2-7	-	SVEDADVGSSYEQY
TRBV3-1/TRBV3-2	TRBJ1-1	TRBD1	ASSPGQGYTEAF
TRBV19	TRBJ1-1	-	ASSILGMNTEAF
TRBV9	TRBJ1-3	-	ASSADRSSGNTIY
TRBV7-6	TRBJ2-3	TRBD2	ASSLSGTSTDTQY
TRBV7-8	TRBJ1-2	-	ASSSRVRARDYGYT
TRBV6-5	TRBJ1-2	TRBD1	ASSSGGKGYGYT
TRBV20-1	TRBJ1-1	-	RGALNTEAF
TRBV7-6	TRBJ2-7	-	ASSLGADGRAYEQY
TRBV28	TRBJ2-3	-	ASSRTDTQY
TRBV27	TRBJ2-7	-	ASSLLGSRGYEQY
TRBV19	TRBJ1-1	-	ASSTGFGAF
TRBV5-4	TRBJ2-5	-	ASSLPRAQETQY
TRBV3-1/TRBV3-2	TRBJ2-2	TRBD2	ASSQGWVAGARELF
TRBV7-2	TRBJ2-3	-	ASSKTGVRTDTQY
TRBV5-1	TRBJ2-2	TRBD2	ASSLTSGNTGELF